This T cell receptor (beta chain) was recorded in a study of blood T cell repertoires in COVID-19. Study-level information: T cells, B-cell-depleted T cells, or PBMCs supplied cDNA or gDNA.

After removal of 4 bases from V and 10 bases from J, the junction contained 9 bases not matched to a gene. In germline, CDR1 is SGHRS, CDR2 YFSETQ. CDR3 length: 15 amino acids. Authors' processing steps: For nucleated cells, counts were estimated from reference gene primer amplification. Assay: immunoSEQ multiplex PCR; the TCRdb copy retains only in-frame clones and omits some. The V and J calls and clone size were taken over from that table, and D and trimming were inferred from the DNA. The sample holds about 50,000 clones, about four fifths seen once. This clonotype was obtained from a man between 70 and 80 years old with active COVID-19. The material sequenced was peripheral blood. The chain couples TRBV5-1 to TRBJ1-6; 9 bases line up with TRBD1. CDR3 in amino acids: CASSPRTGADSPLHF. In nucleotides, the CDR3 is TGCGCCAGCAGCCCACGGACAGGGGCGGACTCACCCCTCCACTTT.